Listed below are T cell receptor beta chains from one sample, sequenced in a study of blood T cell repertoires in COVID-19. Here immunoSEQ multiplex PCR was the method, and the copy in TCRdb shows in-frame clones only, minus some. The sample contains 80,000 to 95,000 clones, around 87% of which appear only once. Sequenced: peripheral blood. The receptors stem from a woman in her forties or fifties with active or convalescent COVID-19. CDR3s include the opening cysteine and the closing phenylalanine or tryptophan.

v_gene	j_gene	len	CDR3aa
TRBV6-1	TRBJ1-5	15	CASSESGGLFQPQHF
TRBV6-2/TRBV6-3	TRBJ1-2	12	CASSYENYGYTF
TRBV28	TRBJ1-4	18	CASSLPPVGRKTNEKLFF
TRBV13	TRBJ1-1	16	CASSPAQGSGNTEAFF
TRBV2	TRBJ1-5	15	CASSEQAGDWQPQHF
TRBV16	TRBJ1-5	15	CASSQQTGSQQPQHF
TRBV19	TRBJ1-2	15	CASSSSTGGNYGYTF
TRBV2	TRBJ1-2	14	CARRGGGENYGYTF
TRBV5-8	TRBJ2-3	17	CASSLGTGLAGADTQYF
TRBV4-3	TRBJ2-3	15	CASSQVGVSTDTQYF
TRBV24-1	TRBJ1-1	13	CATSGQGEPEAFF
TRBV27	TRBJ2-2	16	CASSYLAGGNTGELFF
TRBV5-6	TRBJ1-2	16	CASSVLDMARRYGYTF
TRBV18	TRBJ2-2	13	CASSRANTGELFF
TRBV29-1	TRBJ2-7	13	CSVGGQGISEQYF
TRBV6-2/TRBV6-3	TRBJ2-7	14	CAINPGTGFHEQYF